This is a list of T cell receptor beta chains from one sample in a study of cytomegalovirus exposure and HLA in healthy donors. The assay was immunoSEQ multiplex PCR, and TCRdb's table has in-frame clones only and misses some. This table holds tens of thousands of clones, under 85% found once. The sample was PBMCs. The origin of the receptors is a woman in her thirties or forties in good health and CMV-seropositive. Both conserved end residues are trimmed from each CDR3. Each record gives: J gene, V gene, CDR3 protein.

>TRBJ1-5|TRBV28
AGSPAGANQPQH
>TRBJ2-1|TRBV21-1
ASSKDSHLPPGRTYNEQF
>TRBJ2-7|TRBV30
AWSVAGSGQYEQY
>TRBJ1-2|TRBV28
ASSSETGIYGYT
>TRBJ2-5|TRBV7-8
ASRLGLQETQY
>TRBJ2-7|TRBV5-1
ASSSGTVSSYEQY
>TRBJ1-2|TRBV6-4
ASSETGRYGYT
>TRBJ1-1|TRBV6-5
ASVRQGGTEAF
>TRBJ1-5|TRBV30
AWSPTPGTTNQPQH
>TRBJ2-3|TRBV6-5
ASSYRGTRGADTQY
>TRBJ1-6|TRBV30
AWSGGYNSPLH
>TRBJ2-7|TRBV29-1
SVCQTGVHEQY
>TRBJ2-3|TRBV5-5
ASSLGASLTDTQY
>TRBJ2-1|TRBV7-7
ASSLTSGSINEQF
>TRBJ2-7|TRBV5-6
ASSLGIGGFEYDEQY
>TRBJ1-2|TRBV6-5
ASRGDWDRTLGYT
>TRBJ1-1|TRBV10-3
ATKDRDTEAF